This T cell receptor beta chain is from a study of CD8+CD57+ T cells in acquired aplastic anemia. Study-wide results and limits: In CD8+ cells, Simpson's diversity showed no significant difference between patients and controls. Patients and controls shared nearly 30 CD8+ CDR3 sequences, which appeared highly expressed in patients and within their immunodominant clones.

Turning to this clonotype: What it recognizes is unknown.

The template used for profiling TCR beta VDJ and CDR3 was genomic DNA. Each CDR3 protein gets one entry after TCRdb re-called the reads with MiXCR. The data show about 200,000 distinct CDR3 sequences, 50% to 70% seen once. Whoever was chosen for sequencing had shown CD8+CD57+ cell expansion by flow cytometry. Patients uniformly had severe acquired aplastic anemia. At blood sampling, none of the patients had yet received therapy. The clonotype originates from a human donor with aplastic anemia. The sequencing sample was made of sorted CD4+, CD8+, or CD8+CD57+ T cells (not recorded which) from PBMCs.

This chain's CDR3 is CSARVGDSRNIQYF. Written as DNA, the CDR3 is TGCAGTGCTAGAGTGGGGGACAGTCGGAACATTCAGTACTTC. V is TRBV20-1 and J is TRBJ2-4; 7 bases align to TRBD1. V shed 1 base and J 7 bases; nucleotides not matched to a gene: 7. This CDR3 has 14 amino acids. Per germline, CDR1 DFQATT and CDR2 SNEGSKA (reference sequence).